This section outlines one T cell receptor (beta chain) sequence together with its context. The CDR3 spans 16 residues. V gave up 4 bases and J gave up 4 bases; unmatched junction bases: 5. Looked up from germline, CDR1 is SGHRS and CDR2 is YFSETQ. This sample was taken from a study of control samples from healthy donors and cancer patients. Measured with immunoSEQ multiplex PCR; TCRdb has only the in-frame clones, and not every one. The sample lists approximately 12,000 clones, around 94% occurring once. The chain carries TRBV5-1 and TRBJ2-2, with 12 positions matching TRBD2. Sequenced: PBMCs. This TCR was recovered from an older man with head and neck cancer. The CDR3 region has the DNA TGCGCCAGCAGCCCTAGCGGGAGGGCCGGCACCGGGGAGCTGTTTTTT. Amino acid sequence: CASSPSGRAGTGELFF.